A selection of T cell receptor beta chains follows, all from one sample in a study of blood T cell repertoires in COVID-19. Measured with immunoSEQ multiplex PCR; TCRdb has only the in-frame clones, and not every one. The repertoire includes around 30,000 clones, roughly 87% of them detected once, and about 16% sits in the top ten. Source material: peripheral blood. The receptors shown here come from a woman aged 60-70 years with active COVID-19. The CDR3 runs from the conserved cysteine through the conserved F or W. The D gene is left open where the match is weak. A row's size may be missing; if present it is once, few, many or a size class.

NA	TRBD2	TRBV19	TRBJ2-1	CASSRVAGGNNEQFF	TGTGCCAGTAGTAGGGTAGCGGGGGGGAACAATGAGCAGTTCTTC
NA	NA	TRBV18	TRBJ2-5	CASSLKQGSSSETQYF	TGTGCCAGCTCACTTAAACAGGGCAGTTCGTCGGAGACCCAGTACTTC
NA	NA	TRBV7-9	TRBJ2-2	CASSLGGSYTGELFF	TGTGCCAGCAGCTTAGGAGGATCGTACACCGGGGAGCTGTTTTTT
NA	NA	TRBV7-9	TRBJ1-3	CASSLYQGSGNTIYF	TGTGCCAGCAGCTTATATCAGGGTTCTGGAAACACCATATATTTT
NA	NA	TRBV18	TRBJ2-7	CASSPSQGTEQYF	TGTGCCAGCTCACCGAGCCAGGGGACCGAGCAGTACTTC
few	TRBD2	TRBV9	TRBJ2-7	CASSVASGGDRSEQYF	TGTGCCAGCAGCGTTGCTAGCGGGGGGGATAGATCCGAGCAGTACTTC
NA	TRBD2	TRBV11-3	TRBJ2-5	CASSHGTSGAPETQYF	TGTGCCAGCAGCCACGGGACTAGCGGGGCCCCGGAGACCCAGTACTTC
NA	TRBD1	TRBV2	TRBJ1-1	CASTLTGYTEAFF	TGTGCCAGCACTCTGACAGGGTATACTGAAGCTTTCTTT
NA	NA	TRBV19	TRBJ1-6	CASPVLGNSPLHF	TGTGCCAGCCCCGTTCTGGGCAATTCACCCCTCCACTTT
NA	TRBD2	TRBV5-1	TRBJ2-3	CASSLGTSGGRTTDTQYF	TGCGCCAGCAGCTTGGGGACTAGCGGGGGGAGAACGACAGATACGCAGTATTTT
NA	NA	TRBV20-1	TRBJ2-7	CSEPGGICRNF	TGCAGTGAACCTGGAGGAATCTGCCGGAACTTC
NA	TRBD2	TRBV3-1/TRBV3-2	TRBJ2-1	CASSQMGLAGRSKLNEQFF	TGTGCCAGCAGCCAAATGGGACTAGCGGGGCGATCAAAGTTGAATGAGCAGTTCTTC
NA	NA	TRBV11-2	TRBJ2-7	CASSLDGLEQYF	TGTGCCAGCAGCTTAGATGGCCTTGAGCAGTACTTC
NA	TRBD1	TRBV29-1	TRBJ2-7	CSSLGQGDYEQYF	TGCAGCTCCCTGGGACAGGGGGACTACGAGCAGTACTTC
once	NA	TRBV19	TRBJ1-6	CASSGGNRMSSYNSPLHF	TGTGCCAGTAGTGGCGGGAACCGGATGAGCTCCTATAATTCACCCCTCCACTTT
NA	TRBD2	TRBV9	TRBJ2-1	CASSIGGVTNNEQFF	TGTGCCAGCAGCATCGGGGGGGTGACTAACAATGAGCAGTTCTTC
NA	TRBD2	TRBV5-4	TRBJ2-3	CASSLGGGTSGTDTQYF	TGTGCCAGCAGCTTGGGGGGCGGGACTAGCGGCACAGATACGCAGTATTTT
NA	NA	TRBV27	TRBJ2-7	CASSSRVSPYEQYF	TGTGCCAGCAGTTCCAGGGTCTCCCCCTACGAGCAGTACTTC
few	TRBD1	TRBV28	TRBJ1-5	CASSFQNRGNQPQHF	TGTGCCAGCAGTTTCCAAAACAGGGGAAATCAGCCCCAGCATTTT
NA	NA	TRBV6-5	TRBJ1-1	CATPKAGDNTEAFF	TGTGCCACCCCCAAAGCGGGGGATAACACTGAAGCTTTCTTT
NA	TRBD1	TRBV19	TRBJ1-6	CASTETGGIYNSPLHF	TGTGCCAGTACCGAGACAGGGGGAATATATAATTCACCCCTCCACTTT
NA	NA	TRBV7-6	TRBJ2-5	CASSSLSSVTETQYF	TGTGCCAGCAGCTCCCTATCTAGCGTGACAGAGACCCAGTACTTC
NA	TRBD2	TRBV15	TRBJ2-3	CATSLRLAGGNTDTQYF	TGTGCCACCAGCCTTAGACTAGCGGGGGGCAACACAGATACGCAGTATTTT
NA	TRBD2	TRBV6-1	TRBJ2-1	CASSEAWTSGGYNEQFF	TGTGCCAGCAGTGAAGCGTGGACTAGCGGGGGCTACAATGAGCAGTTCTTC
NA	TRBD2	TRBV24-1	TRBJ2-3	CATSDSPGLGRTDTQYF	TGTGCCACCAGTGACTCCCCGGGACTAGGCCGCACAGATACGCAGTATTTT
NA	TRBD1	TRBV6-5	TRBJ2-7	CASSYSTGGGYEQYF	TGTGCCAGCAGTTACTCGACAGGGGGCGGCTACGAGCAGTACTTC
NA	NA	TRBV18	TRBJ1-2	CASSPEQDSSYGYTF	TGTGCCAGCTCACCAGAGCAGGACAGTTCCTATGGCTACACCTTC
NA	NA	TRBV12-5	TRBJ2-5	CASGLGGIQETQYF	TGTGCTAGTGGTTTGGGGGGCATCCAAGAGACCCAGTACTTC
NA	TRBD2	TRBV7-3	TRBJ2-1	CASSLRASGGAYNEQFF	TGTGCCAGCAGCTTGAGAGCTAGCGGGGGTGCCTACAATGAGCAGTTCTTC
NA	NA	TRBV6-4	TRBJ2-6	CASTGFISGANVLTF	TGTGCCAGCACAGGGTTCATCTCTGGGGCCAACGTCCTGACTTTC
few	TRBD1	TRBV7-9	TRBJ1-6	CASSVQGAAVGSPLHF	TGTGCCAGCAGCGTACAGGGGGCGGCTGTAGGTTCACCCCTCCACTTT
NA	TRBD1	TRBV28	TRBJ1-4	CASSLELDTGVQGATTNEKLFF	TGTGCCAGCAGTTTAGAGCTGGATACGGGTGTACAGGGGGCCACAACTAATGAAAAACTGTTTTTT
NA	NA	TRBV5-1	TRBJ2-1	CASSWGRGMGDNEQFF	TGCGCCAGCAGCTGGGGTCGCGGGATGGGGGACAATGAGCAGTTCTTC
once	NA	TRBV14	TRBJ1-2	CASSRTSRGGYTF	TGTGCCAGCAGCCGGACATCCCGGGGGGGCTACACCTTC
NA	NA	TRBV30	TRBJ2-5	CAWSVGGETQYF	TGTGCCTGGAGTGTGGGGGGAGAGACCCAGTACTTC
NA	TRBD1	TRBV5-4	TRBJ1-2	CASTPAGQSYGYTF	TGTGCCAGCACACCGGCGGGACAGAGCTATGGCTACACCTTC
NA	NA	TRBV5-6	TRBJ2-7	CASSPGSSYEQYF	TGTGCCAGCAGCCCCGGGAGCTCCTACGAGCAGTACTTC
NA	NA	TRBV6-1	TRBJ2-7	CASSERGRGVRF	TGTGCCAGCAGTGAGAGAGGGAGGGGGGTTCGATTC
NA	NA	TRBV7-9	TRBJ1-2	CASSQSGVNYGYTF	TGTGCCAGCAGCCAGTCCGGGGTAAACTATGGCTACACCTTC
NA	NA	TRBV5-4	TRBJ1-1	CASSADLNTEAFF	TGTGCCAGCAGCGCAGACTTGAACACTGAAGCTTTCTTT
NA	TRBD1	TRBV9	TRBJ1-2	CASSVGTGIDYGYTF	TGTGCCAGCAGCGTAGGGACAGGGATCGACTATGGCTACACCTTC
NA	TRBD1	TRBV14	TRBJ1-2	CASSQDGRQGRYGYTF	TGTGCCAGCAGCCAAGACGGGCGACAGGGAAGGTATGGCTACACCTTC
NA	TRBD2	TRBV2	TRBJ2-7	CASRGGPYEQYF	TGTGCCAGCCGCGGGGGGCCCTACGAGCAGTACTTC
NA	TRBD1	TRBV20-1	TRBJ1-4	CSASDGTGVEKLFF	TGCAGTGCTAGTGACGGGACAGGTGTTGAAAAACTGTTTTTT
NA	TRBD2	TRBV2	TRBJ2-1	CASIIAGGNEQFF	TGTGCCAGCATAATAGCGGGAGGGAATGAGCAGTTCTTC